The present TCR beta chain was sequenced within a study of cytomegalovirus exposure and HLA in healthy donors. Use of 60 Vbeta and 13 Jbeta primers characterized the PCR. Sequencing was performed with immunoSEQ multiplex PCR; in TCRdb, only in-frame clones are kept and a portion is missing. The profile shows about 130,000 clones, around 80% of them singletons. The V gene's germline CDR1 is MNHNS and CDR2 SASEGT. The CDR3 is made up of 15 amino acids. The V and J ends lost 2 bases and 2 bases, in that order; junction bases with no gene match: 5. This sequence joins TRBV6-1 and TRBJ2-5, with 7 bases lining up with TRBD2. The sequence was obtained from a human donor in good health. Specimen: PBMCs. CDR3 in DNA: TGTGCCAGCAGTGAACTCGGCGGGGGACAAGAGACCCAGTACTTC. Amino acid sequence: CASSELGGGQETQYF.